The clone carrying this T cell receptor (beta chain) occurred a few times. The data belong to a study of low-dose radiotherapy and immunotherapy resistance in tumors. V was pared by 0 bases and J by 7 bases, with 7 bases of the junction left unmatched. The CDR3 contains 15 residues. Germline V gene data show CDR1 as SGDLS and CDR2 as YYNGEE. The time point is: before trial treatment. Gene-specific TRAV and TRBV primers were used for first-strand cDNA, covering alpha and beta chains. TCRs were amplified for roughly 22 PCR cycles with a constant-region primer and V-primer adapter. It was by in vitro transcription that isolated mRNA was amplified. MiXCR was run by TCRdb on the reads, yielding one entry per CDR3 protein. Of about 39,000 distinct CDR3 sequences in the sample, 25% to 40% were seen once.

The chain couples TRBV9 to TRBJ1-2; TRBD1 matches 9 bases. This TCR was sampled from a male donor with gallbladder cancer. Sequenced material: PBMCs, taken before treatment. The CDR3 loop reads CASSVGGQGIVGYTF. CDR3 coding DNA: TGTGCCAGCAGCGTAGGAGGACAGGGGATAGTTGGCTACACCTTC. Drawing the rest from reference TRBV9 and TRBJ1-2, the complete variable domain is DSGVTQTPKHLITATGQRVTLRCSPRSGDLSVYWYQQSLDQGLQFLIQYYNGEERAKGNILERFSAQQFPDLHSELNLSSLELGDSALYFCASSVGGQGIVGYTFGSGTRLTVV.